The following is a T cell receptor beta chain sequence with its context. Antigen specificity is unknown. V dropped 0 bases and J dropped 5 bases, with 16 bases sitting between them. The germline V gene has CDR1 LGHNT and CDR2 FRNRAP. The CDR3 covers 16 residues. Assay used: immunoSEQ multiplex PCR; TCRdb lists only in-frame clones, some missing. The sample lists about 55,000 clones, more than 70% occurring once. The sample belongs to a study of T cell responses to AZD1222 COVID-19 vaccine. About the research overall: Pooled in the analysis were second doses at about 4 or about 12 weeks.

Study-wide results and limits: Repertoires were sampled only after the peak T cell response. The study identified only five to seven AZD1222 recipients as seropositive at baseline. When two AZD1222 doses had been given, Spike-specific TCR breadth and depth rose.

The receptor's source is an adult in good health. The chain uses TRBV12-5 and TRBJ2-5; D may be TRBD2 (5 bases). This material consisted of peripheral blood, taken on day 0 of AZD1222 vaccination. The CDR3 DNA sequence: TGTGCTAGTGGTTTGGTACCGACTACCTCCCGGGAGACCCAGTACTTC. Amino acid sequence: CASGLVPTTSRETQYF.